This TCR beta chain was identified in a study of cytomegalovirus exposure and HLA in healthy donors. Findings of the study overall: TCR sequences were mostly rare, though some public TCRs occurred in many donors. Diagnosis of cytomegalovirus status made by the classifier reportedly showed high specificity and sensitivity. Analysis was performed later, and it showed HLA-associated TCR beta chains to be more clonally expanded than equally common others.

PCR primers comprised 60 Vbeta and 13 Jbeta primers. Sequencing was performed with immunoSEQ multiplex PCR; in TCRdb, only in-frame clones are kept and a portion is missing. The sample records around 150,000 clones, more than 75% being singletons. The donors comprised healthy bone marrow donors. Trimming at V came to 8 bases and at J to 4 bases, leaving 4 bases not matched to a gene. The germline gives CDR1 DFQATT, CDR2 SNEGSKA (reference sequence). This CDR3 has 11 residues. In regard to this clone: Its antigen is currently unknown.

The clonotype comes from a human donor in good health. Sequences were obtained from PBMCs. The rearrangement joins TRBV20-1 to TRBJ1-1; 7 nucleotides match TRBD1. The CDR3 DNA sequence: TGCAGTCTTCAGGGGGGCACTGAAGCTTTCTTT. Protein: CSLQGGTEAFF.